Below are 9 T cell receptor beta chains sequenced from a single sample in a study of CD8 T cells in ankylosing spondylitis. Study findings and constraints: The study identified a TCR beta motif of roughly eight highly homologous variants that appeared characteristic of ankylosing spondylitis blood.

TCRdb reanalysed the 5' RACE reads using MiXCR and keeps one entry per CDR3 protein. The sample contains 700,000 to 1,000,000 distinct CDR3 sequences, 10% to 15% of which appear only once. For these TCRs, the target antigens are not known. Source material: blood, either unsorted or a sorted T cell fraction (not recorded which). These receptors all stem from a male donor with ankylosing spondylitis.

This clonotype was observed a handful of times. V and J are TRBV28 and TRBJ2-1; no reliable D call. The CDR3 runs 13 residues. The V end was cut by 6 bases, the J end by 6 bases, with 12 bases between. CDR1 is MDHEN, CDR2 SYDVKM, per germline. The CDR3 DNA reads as TGTGCCAGCAGCGCATCGATAGCCAATGAGCAGTTCTTC. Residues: CASSASIANEQFF. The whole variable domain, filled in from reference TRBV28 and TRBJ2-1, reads DVKVTQSSRYLVKRTGEKVFLECVQDMDHENMFWYRQDPGLGLRLIYFSYDVKMKEKGDIPEGYSVSREKKERFSLILESASTNQTSMYLCASSASIANEQFFGPGTRLTVL.

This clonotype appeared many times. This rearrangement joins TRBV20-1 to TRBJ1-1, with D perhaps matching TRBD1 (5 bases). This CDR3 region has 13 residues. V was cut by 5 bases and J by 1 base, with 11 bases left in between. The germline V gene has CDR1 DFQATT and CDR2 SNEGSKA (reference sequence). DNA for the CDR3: TGCAGTGCTTCGGGGGACTCGAACACTGAAGCTTTCTTT. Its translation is CSASGDSNTEAFF.

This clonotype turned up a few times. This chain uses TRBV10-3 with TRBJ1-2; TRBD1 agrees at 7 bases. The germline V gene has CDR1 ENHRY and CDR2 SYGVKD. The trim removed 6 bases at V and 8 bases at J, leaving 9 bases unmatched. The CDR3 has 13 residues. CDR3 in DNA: TGTGCCATCAGGCCCGGACAGGAGTCAGGCTACACCTTC. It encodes CAIRPGQESGYTF.

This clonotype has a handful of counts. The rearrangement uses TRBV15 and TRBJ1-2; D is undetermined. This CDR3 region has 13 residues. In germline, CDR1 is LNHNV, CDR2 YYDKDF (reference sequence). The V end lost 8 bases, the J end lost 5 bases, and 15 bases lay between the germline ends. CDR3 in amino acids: CATSHSGRYGYTF. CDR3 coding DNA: TGTGCCACCTCTCACAGCGGTCGGTATGGCTACACCTTC.

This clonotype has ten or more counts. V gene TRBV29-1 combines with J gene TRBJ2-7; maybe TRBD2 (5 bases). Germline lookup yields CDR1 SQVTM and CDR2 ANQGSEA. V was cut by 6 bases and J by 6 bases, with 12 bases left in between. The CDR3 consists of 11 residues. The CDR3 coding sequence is TGCAGCGTCTCTGAGGGTGCCGAGCAGTACTTC. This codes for CSVSEGAEQYF.

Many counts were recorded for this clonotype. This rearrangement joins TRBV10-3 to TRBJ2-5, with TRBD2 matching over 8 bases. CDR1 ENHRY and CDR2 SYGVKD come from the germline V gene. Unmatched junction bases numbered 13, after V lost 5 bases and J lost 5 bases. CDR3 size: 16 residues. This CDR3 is CAISQPRGGRTETQYF. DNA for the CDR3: TGTGCCATCAGTCAACCCCGGGGCGGGAGGACGGAGACCCAGTACTTC.

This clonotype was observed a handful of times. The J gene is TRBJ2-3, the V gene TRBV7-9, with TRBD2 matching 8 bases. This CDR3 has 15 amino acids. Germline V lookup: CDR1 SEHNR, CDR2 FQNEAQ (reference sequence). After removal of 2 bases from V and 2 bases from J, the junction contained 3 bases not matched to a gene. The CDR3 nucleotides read TGTGCCAGCAGCTTAATAGCGGGACCCACAGATACGCAGTATTTT. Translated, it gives CASSLIAGPTDTQYF.

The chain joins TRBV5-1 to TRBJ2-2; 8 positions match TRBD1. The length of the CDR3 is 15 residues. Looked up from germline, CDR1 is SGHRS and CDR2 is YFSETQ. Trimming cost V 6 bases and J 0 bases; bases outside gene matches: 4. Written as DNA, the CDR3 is TGCGCCAGCACGACAGGGGCTACGAACACCGGGGAGCTGTTTTTT. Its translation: CASTTGATNTGELFF. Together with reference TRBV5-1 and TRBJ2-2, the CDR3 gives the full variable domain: KAGVTQTPRYLIKTRGQQVTLSCSPISGHRSVSWYQQTPGQGLQFLFEYFSETQRNKGNFPGRFSGRQFSNSRSEMNVSTLELGDSALYLCASTTGATNTGELFFGEGSRLTVL.

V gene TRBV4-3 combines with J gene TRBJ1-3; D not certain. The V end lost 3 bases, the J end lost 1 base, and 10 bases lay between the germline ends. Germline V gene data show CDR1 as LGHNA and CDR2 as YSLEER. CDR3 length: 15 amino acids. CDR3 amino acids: CASSQGRESGNTIYF. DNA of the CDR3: TGCGCCAGCAGCCAGGGGAGGGAATCTGGAAACACCATATATTTT.